This TCR beta chain was obtained from a study of blood T cell repertoires in COVID-19. Study details: From the United States, Italy and Spain came samples of acute and convalescent COVID-19.

The repertoire was sequenced with immunoSEQ multiplex PCR; TCRdb's copy has only in-frame clones and lacks some. The sample consists of roughly 460,000 clones, about 90% of them appearing once. This clone has a handful of counts. Per the germline V gene, CDR1 is SGHNT and CDR2 is YENEEA. This CDR3 region has 15 residues. V was trimmed by 5 bases and J by 5 bases, leaving 15 bases between them. V and J are TRBV11-3 and TRBJ2-2; D might be TRBD1 (6 bases). The sequence was collected from a young man with COVID-19, enrolled during active disease. Sample: peripheral blood. The CDR3 sequence is CASSPTGTRTGELFF. CDR3 nucleotide sequence: TGTGCCAGCAGCCCAACCGGGACACGGACCGGGGAGCTGTTTTTT.